The clone carrying this T cell receptor (beta chain) occurred many times. Germline CDR1 is MNHNS and CDR2 is SASEGT. V lost 5 bases and J lost 8, with 12 bases in between. This CDR3 spans 12 amino acids. Individual cDNA molecules were tagged with unique molecular identifiers, the study reported. A single record per CDR3 protein comes from TCRdb applying MiXCR to the 5' RACE reads. The profile covers fewer than 120,000 distinct CDR3 sequences, with roughly an eighth appearing a single time and about 3.8% taken by the ten largest. These data come from a study of early T cells in non-severe SARS-CoV-2 infection.

The V and J genes are TRBV6-1 and TRBJ1-1; possible D gene TRBD1, 6 bases. Specimen: whole blood, collected at baseline. The source is an adult who was a healthcare worker with PCR-confirmed SARS-CoV-2 infection or an uninfected control (not recorded which). CDR3 amino acids: CASSFTGYEAFF. CDR3 coding DNA: TGTGCCAGCAGTTTTACAGGGTACGAAGCTTTCTTT.